Below, 13 T cell receptor beta chains from the same sample are listed, as sequenced in a study of T cell responses to AZD1222 COVID-19 vaccine. Sequenced by immunoSEQ multiplex PCR; TCRdb stores in-frame clones only, minus some. The sample comprises roughly 160,000 clones, over 85% of which are singletons, and around 1.7% rests with the top ten. The sequenced sample was peripheral blood, obtained on day 0 of AZD1222 vaccination. Source of these receptors: an adult in good health.

The chain joins TRBV2 to TRBJ1-2; TRBD1 matches 9 bases. This CDR3 is built from 14 residues. CDR1 and CDR2 from the germline V gene are SNHLY and FYNNEI. V dropped 4 bases and J dropped 3; count of bases not matched to a gene: 3. In DNA, the CDR3 is TGTGCCAGCAGTGCGGACAGGGGAGACTATGGCTACACCTTC. It encodes CASSADRGDYGYTF.

J is TRBJ2-2 and V is TRBV7-6, with 7 bases matching TRBD2. CDR1 SGHVS and CDR2 FNYEAQ come from the germline V gene. V lost 1 base and J lost 10; bases outside the gene matches: 3. The length of the CDR3 is 13 residues. The CDR3 loop reads CASSLGGGQELFF. CDR3 DNA: TGTGCCAGCAGCTTAGGGGGAGGGCAGGAGCTGTTTTTT.

In its sample, this clone was seen a few times. J is TRBJ1-1 and V is TRBV5-1, with TRBD1 matching over 8 bases. V was pared by 3 bases and J by 2 bases, with 6 bases of the junction left unmatched. Germline assignment: CDR1 SGHRS and CDR2 YFSETQ. This CDR3 is built from 15 residues. As DNA, the CDR3 is TGCGCCAGCAGCTATCAGGGGGCGGAAAACACTGAAGCTTTCTTT. This gives the protein CASSYQGAENTEAFF.

V usage is TRBV4-3 and J usage is TRBJ1-2; possibly TRBD1 for D (5 bases). The ends were cut back, 0 bases at V and 4 bases at J, with 9 bases in the middle. This CDR3 is built from 14 residues. CDR1 LGHNA and CDR2 YSLEER come from the germline V gene. CDR3 amino acids: CASSQDQGRYGYTF. The CDR3 nucleotides are TGCGCCAGCAGCCAAGATCAGGGCCGCTATGGCTACACCTTC.

The J gene is TRBJ1-5, the V gene TRBV6-5, with 8 bases that match TRBD1. From germline, CDR1 is MNHEY and CDR2 SVGAGI. This CDR3 has 15 residues. J was trimmed by 4 bases and V by 6 bases; bases with no gene match: 8. CDR3 loop: CASSRDRGTNQPQHF. CDR3 nucleotide sequence: TGTGCCAGCAGCCGAGACAGGGGTACGAATCAGCCCCAGCATTTT.

A note on this clone: At one end the junction does not follow the germline gene, possibly because of a read error. The V gene is TRBV7-3, the J gene TRBJ1-1, with D possibly being TRBD1 (6 bases). The germline gives CDR1 SGHTA, CDR2 FQGTGA. This CDR3 is built from 14 residues. The CDR3 loop is CASSLTGPSTEAFF. DNA of the CDR3: TGTGCCAGCAGCCTAACAGGGCCCAGCACTGAAGCTTTCTTT.

This clone is medium-sized within its sample. The V gene is TRBV19, the J gene TRBJ2-7, with TRBD1 matching 7 bases. Germline CDR1 is LNHDA and CDR2 is SQIVND (reference sequence). This CDR3 region has 13 residues. V gave up 5 bases and J gave up 7 bases; unmatched junction bases: 8. CDR3 in DNA: TGTGCCAGTAGTGTTGACAGGGTGGGGGAGCAGTACTTC. Its protein is CASSVDRVGEQYF.

The J gene is TRBJ1-2, the V gene TRBV5-1; weak D call: TRBD1 (5 bases). Germline loops: CDR1 SGHRS, CDR2 YFSETQ. The CDR3 has 17 residues. V was trimmed by 3 bases and J by 5 bases, leaving 23 bases between them. The DNA for the CDR3 is TGCGCCAGCAGCTCCGGCGGGACGGATCTCTGGAATTATGGCTACACCTTC. Its translation is CASSSGGTDLWNYGYTF.

The genes are TRBV15 and TRBJ2-1; TRBD1 matches 10 bases. Germline CDR1 is LNHNV and CDR2 is YYDKDF (reference sequence). Trimming took 0 bases from V and 9 from J; bases not matched to a gene: 14. This CDR3 region has 18 residues. CDR3 nucleotides: TGTGCCACCAGCAGAGATTTGGGGCTTAGGACAGGGGGTGGTGAGCAGTTCTTC. Encoded protein: CATSRDLGLRTGGGEQFF.

This sequence joins TRBV5-5 and TRBJ2-3; 7 bases are a match to TRBD2. V dropped 4 bases and J dropped 0; count of bases not matched to a gene: 8. Looked up from germline, CDR1 is SGHKS and CDR2 is YYEKEE (reference sequence). The length of the CDR3 is 16 residues. The DNA for the CDR3 is TGTGCCAGCAGCCCTCTAAGCGGGGTTAGCACAGATACGCAGTATTTT. This encodes CASSPLSGVSTDTQYF.

CDR3 residues: CAWSVGSRAADTQYF. In nucleotides, the CDR3 is TGTGCCTGGAGTGTAGGGTCCAGGGCGGCAGATACGCAGTATTTT. The rearrangement uses TRBV30 and TRBJ2-3, with a possible D match to TRBD1 (5 bases). Germline V CDR1 and CDR2: GTSNPN, SVGIG (reference sequence). There are 15 residues in the CDR3. V was pared by 0 bases and J by 4 bases, with 14 bases between.

This chain uses TRBV10-2 with TRBJ2-5, with 9 bases matching TRBD2. The CDR3 totals 17 residues. Per germline, CDR1 WSHSY and CDR2 SAAADI. With V trimmed by 6 bases and J by 5 bases, 16 bases remained unmatched. The DNA for the CDR3 is TGCGCCAGCAGCTCACCTGGGGGCGGGGGGGCCAGTGAGACCCAGTACTTC. Its protein is CASSSPGGGGASETQYF.

The genes are TRBV6-4 and TRBJ2-1, with D unclear. The V end lost 2 bases, the J end lost 5 bases, and 7 bases lay between the germline ends. In germline, CDR1 is MRHNA, CDR2 SNTAGT. The CDR3 contains 13 residues. CDR3 residues: CASSDQEHNEQFF. CDR3 sequence (DNA): TGTGCCAGCAGTGACCAAGAGCACAATGAGCAGTTCTTC.